The 11 T cell receptor beta chains listed next were all sequenced from one sample in a study of tumor-infiltrating lymphocytes in oesophageal squamous cell carcinoma. TCRdb re-called the PCR reads through MiXCR, storing one row per CDR3 protein. This table has 18,000 or so distinct CDR3 sequences, approximately 46% appearing once. The specimen was normal esophageal tissue next to the tumor. Source of these receptors: a female donor with esophageal squamous cell carcinoma.

This clonotype counts as medium-sized. The rearrangement links TRBV7-9 to TRBJ2-7; TRBD1 matches 7 bases. This CDR3 is built from 17 residues. The J segment lost 5 bases and the V segment lost 4 bases, leaving 17 bases of the junction unmatched. Looked up from germline, CDR1 is SEHNR and CDR2 is FQNEAQ (reference sequence). CDR3 amino acids: CASSSGGGSAGSHEQYF. The DNA for the CDR3 is TGTGCCAGCAGCTCAGGGGGTGGCAGCGCAGGGTCCCACGAGCAGTACTTC.

This clonotype occurred many times. This may be a read error, as it is one base from a much larger clone. The rearrangement links TRBV20-1 to TRBJ2-5; either TRBD1 or TRBD2 may fit D (5 bases each). CDR1 is DFQATT, CDR2 SNEGSKA, per germline (reference sequence). The CDR3 has 15 amino acids. Trimming shortened V by 6 bases and J by 11 bases, and 28 bases separated the two germline ends. The chain's CDR3 is CSADIWDPGANEQYF. CDR3 DNA sequence: TGCAGTGCGGATATATGGGATCCCGGGGCCAATGAGCAGTACTTC.

The gene calls are TRBV7-9 and TRBJ2-2; TRBD1 agrees at 9 bases. There are 14 residues in the CDR3. J was trimmed by 6 bases and V by 5 bases; bases with no gene match: 4. Germline values: CDR1 SEHNR, CDR2 FQNEAQ (reference sequence). CDR3 coding DNA: TGTGCCAGCAGCCCGGGACAGGGTGCCGGGGAGCTGTTTTTT. Its protein is CASSPGQGAGELFF.

This clonotype was seen only once. An end of the junction differs from the germline gene, which may be a read error. The chain has TRBV9 and TRBJ2-3, with 8 bases matching TRBD2. The CDR3 has 15 residues. CDR1 and CDR2 from the germline V gene are SGDLS and YYNGEE. This CDR3 reads CASSVEVAGPYEKYF. The CDR3 DNA sequence: TGTGCCAGCAGCGTAGAGGTAGCGGGACCCTACGAGAAGTACTTC.

This clonotype showed up just a few times. As the CDR3 is not closed by the conserved phenylalanine or tryptophan, this likely results from a read error. It is unclear where the CDR3 begins or ends on the DNA, so no DNA is shown, and the CDR3 is as TCRdb lists it. The gene calls are TRBV7-8 and TRBJ1-6; no DNA check was done on the table's D call, TRBD1. Germline V gives CDR1 SGHVS, CDR2 FQNEAQ. The CDR3 region is 15 residues in length, termini included. This CDR3 is CASSLLTGGKLFFGS.

The V gene is TRBV24-1, the J gene TRBJ2-4, with 8 bases aligning to TRBD1. The J call is doubtful: the DNA matches TRBJ2-7 better. CDR1 is KGHDR, CDR2 SFDVKD, per germline. CDR3 size: 13 residues. CDR3 sequence (DNA): TGTGCCACCAGTACTCCGGGACAGGACGAGCAGTACTTC. It codes for CATSTPGQDEQYF.

This chain uses TRBV12-3 or TRBV12-4 with TRBJ1-2, with TRBD1 matching over 7 bases. The CDR3 has 13 amino acids. The V gene end was trimmed by 3 bases and the J gene end by 6 bases; junction bases not matched to a gene: 4. CDR3 bases: TGTGCCAGCAGTTTCACAGGGGTGGATGGCTACACCTTC. Translation: CASSFTGVDGYTF.

This clonotype was detected only a few times. This chain connects TRBV11-3 to TRBJ2-1, with TRBD2 identical over 9 bases. Looked up from germline, CDR1 is SGHNT and CDR2 is YENEEA. CDR3 length equals 15 residues. V lost 1 base and J lost 10; bases outside the gene matches: 8. In DNA form, the CDR3 reads TGTGCCAGCAGCTTAGGGACTAGCGCTCTAGGAGAGCAGTTCTTC. It encodes CASSLGTSALGEQFF.

This clonotype was seen only once. V and J are TRBV7-2 and TRBJ2-7, with D possibly TRBD1 on 6 matching bases. The V end was cut by 5 bases, the J end by 1 base, with 9 bases between. The CDR3 consists of 13 residues. The germline CDR1 and CDR2 sequences are SGHTA and FQGNSA. CDR3 coding DNA: TGTGCCAGCAGCCCCGACAGGTCCTACGAGCAGTACTTC. Its protein product is CASSPDRSYEQYF.

In its sample, this clonotype is medium-sized. The chain combines TRBV12-3 or TRBV12-4 with TRBJ2-1; possibly TRBD1 or TRBD2 for D (6 bases each). V gave up 8 bases and J gave up 6 bases, with 17 bases separating them. The CDR3 consists of 14 residues. DNA of the CDR3: TGTGCCAGCCTTAGAGGGGGGAGTTTCAATGAGCAGTTCTTC. This codes for CASLRGGSFNEQFF.

The V and J genes are TRBV6-5 and TRBJ2-5; D may be TRBD1 (5 bases). The CDR3 is 15 amino acids. In germline, CDR1 is MNHEY, CDR2 SVGAGI. V was clipped by 2 bases and J by 4 bases, with 14 bases between them. Here the CDR3 DNA reads TGTGCCAGCAGTTACGACAGCCGGCCACGAGAGACCCAGTACTTC. Its translation is CASSYDSRPRETQYF.